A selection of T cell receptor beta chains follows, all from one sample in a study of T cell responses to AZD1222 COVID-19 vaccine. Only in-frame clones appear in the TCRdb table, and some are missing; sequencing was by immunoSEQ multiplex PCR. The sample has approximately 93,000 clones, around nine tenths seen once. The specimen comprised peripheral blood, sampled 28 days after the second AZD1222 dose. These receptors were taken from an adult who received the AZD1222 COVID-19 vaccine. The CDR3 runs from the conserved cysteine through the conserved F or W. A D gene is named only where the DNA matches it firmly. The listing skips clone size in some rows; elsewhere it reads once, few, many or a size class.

CDR3aa: CASSYSGGSTEAFF
CDR3nt: TGTGCCAGCAGTTACTCGGGGGGCAGCACTGAAGCTTTCTTT
d_gene: -
abundance: -
v_gene: TRBV6-6
j_gene: TRBJ1-1

CDR3aa: CASRAAAATNEKLFF
CDR3nt: TGTGCCAGTCGAGCCGCCGCGGCAACTAATGAAAAACTGTTTTTT
d_gene: -
abundance: -
v_gene: TRBV19
j_gene: TRBJ1-4

CDR3aa: CATSDPGHGYYEQYF
CDR3nt: TGTGCCACCAGTGATCCGGGACATGGGTACTACGAGCAGTACTTC
d_gene: -
abundance: -
v_gene: TRBV24-1
j_gene: TRBJ2-7

CDR3aa: CASSRDSSYEQYF
CDR3nt: TGTGCCAGCAGTCGGGACAGCTCCTACGAGCAGTACTTC
d_gene: TRBD1
abundance: -
v_gene: TRBV28
j_gene: TRBJ2-7

CDR3aa: CASSEGIIWEARTNEKLFF
CDR3nt: TGTGCCAGCAGTGAGGGGATAATTTGGGAAGCAAGGACTAATGAAAAACTGTTTTTT
d_gene: -
abundance: -
v_gene: TRBV2
j_gene: TRBJ1-4

CDR3aa: CASSLSTDTQYF
CDR3nt: TGTGCCAGCAGCCTTAGCACAGATACGCAGTATTTT
d_gene: -
abundance: -
v_gene: TRBV3-1/TRBV3-2
j_gene: TRBJ2-3

CDR3aa: CASGLANTGELFF
CDR3nt: TGCGCCAGCGGACTTGCGAACACCGGGGAGCTGTTTTTT
d_gene: -
abundance: -
v_gene: TRBV5-1
j_gene: TRBJ2-2

CDR3aa: CSVDFGVNNEQFF
CDR3nt: TGCAGCGTTGATTTCGGGGTCAACAATGAGCAGTTCTTC
d_gene: -
abundance: -
v_gene: TRBV29-1
j_gene: TRBJ2-1

CDR3aa: CASSEALLGNYSNQPQHF
CDR3nt: TGTGCCAGCAGTGAAGCGCTTCTGGGAAATTATAGCAATCAGCCCCAGCATTTT
d_gene: -
abundance: -
v_gene: TRBV6-1
j_gene: TRBJ1-5

CDR3aa: CASSSLAGGRDTQYF
CDR3nt: TGTGCCAGCAGCTCGTTAGCGGGGGGGAGAGATACGCAGTATTTT
d_gene: TRBD2
abundance: once
v_gene: TRBV7-2
j_gene: TRBJ2-3

CDR3aa: CASSQVWLAGGTDTQYF
CDR3nt: TGTGCCAGCAGCCAAGTATGGCTAGCGGGGGGCACAGATACGCAGTATTTT
d_gene: TRBD2
abundance: once
v_gene: TRBV3-1/TRBV3-2
j_gene: TRBJ2-3

CDR3aa: CASSQVFGVGYTF
CDR3nt: TGTGCCAGCAGCCAAGTTTTCGGGGTCGGCTACACCTTC
d_gene: -
abundance: -
v_gene: TRBV14
j_gene: TRBJ1-2

CDR3aa: CASSYRGTNTEAFF
CDR3nt: TGTGCCAGCAGCTACAGGGGAACGAACACTGAAGCTTTCTTT
d_gene: TRBD1
abundance: -
v_gene: TRBV11-2
j_gene: TRBJ1-1

CDR3aa: CASSEATRTHRGNQPQHF
CDR3nt: TGTGCCAGCAGTGAAGCAACAAGGACTCATCGGGGCAATCAGCCCCAGCATTTT
d_gene: -
abundance: -
v_gene: TRBV6-1
j_gene: TRBJ1-5

CDR3aa: CASSFSGGAVETQYF
CDR3nt: TGTGCCAGCAGTTTTAGCGGGGGGGCCGTGGAGACCCAGTACTTC
d_gene: TRBD2
abundance: -
v_gene: TRBV6-2/TRBV6-3
j_gene: TRBJ2-5

CDR3aa: CASSEGRSYGYTF
CDR3nt: TGTGCCAGCAGTGAAGGGCGGTCCTATGGCTACACCTTC
d_gene: -
abundance: -
v_gene: TRBV6-1
j_gene: TRBJ1-2

CDR3aa: CASSLWTLQATQYF
CDR3nt: TGTGCCAGCAGCTTGTGGACCCTCCAAGCGACCCAGTACTTC
d_gene: -
abundance: -
v_gene: TRBV5-4
j_gene: TRBJ2-5

CDR3aa: CASSLQGRVGAFF
CDR3nt: TGTGCCAGCAGCCTTCAGGGAAGGGTTGGAGCTTTCTTT
d_gene: -
abundance: -
v_gene: TRBV7-9
j_gene: TRBJ1-1

CDR3aa: CASSSFAPGNTIYF
CDR3nt: TGTGCCAGCAGCTCGTTCGCCCCTGGAAACACCATATATTTT
d_gene: -
abundance: -
v_gene: TRBV7-9
j_gene: TRBJ1-3

CDR3aa: CASSPAGSYEQYF
CDR3nt: TGTGCCAGTAGTCCCGCGGGGAGCTACGAGCAGTACTTC
d_gene: -
abundance: -
v_gene: TRBV19
j_gene: TRBJ2-7

CDR3aa: CASSYTPGLAADTQYF
CDR3nt: TGTGCCAGCAGCTACACCCCGGGACTAGCTGCAGATACGCAGTATTTT
d_gene: TRBD2
abundance: -
v_gene: TRBV4-2
j_gene: TRBJ2-3

CDR3aa: CASALVAQDNSPLHF
CDR3nt: TGCGCCAGTGCTTTGGTGGCGCAGGATAATTCACCCCTCCACTTT
d_gene: -
abundance: -
v_gene: TRBV5-1
j_gene: TRBJ1-6

CDR3aa: CASTTDRAYGYTF
CDR3nt: TGTGCCAGTACCACGGACAGGGCTTATGGCTACACCTTC
d_gene: TRBD1
abundance: few
v_gene: TRBV19
j_gene: TRBJ1-2

CDR3aa: CASSLDRAPPQYF
CDR3nt: TGTGCCAGCAGCCTTGATAGGGCTCCCCCCCAGTACTTC
d_gene: -
abundance: -
v_gene: TRBV14
j_gene: TRBJ2-5

CDR3aa: CASSPGETQYF
CDR3nt: TGTGCCAGCAGCCCGGGAGAGACCCAGTACTTC
d_gene: -
abundance: -
v_gene: TRBV3-1/TRBV3-2
j_gene: TRBJ2-5